This T cell receptor beta chain was captured by sequencing in a study of T cell responses to AZD1222 COVID-19 vaccine. Regarding the study as a whole: Donors skewed white British and female; clonal diversity was possibly underestimated. Spike was spanned by vaccine-associated CD4 TCRs, with dominance at 160-218 and 743-854.

Trimming took 5 bases from V and 8 from J; bases not matched to a gene: 5. This CDR3 region has 13 residues. Germline CDR1 and CDR2: SGHVS and FQNEAQ. Libraries were prepared by immunoSEQ multiplex PCR; TCRdb keeps only in-frame clonotypes and omits some of them. The data show about 100,000 clones, around 87% seen once. About this clone: The antigen is unknown.

The source was peripheral blood, collected on day 0 of MenACWY control vaccination. This TCR derives from an adult in good health. This chain connects TRBV7-8 to TRBJ2-1, with TRBD1 matching over 8 bases. In nucleotides, the CDR3 is TGTGCCAGCAGCGCTCCGACAGGGGATGAGCAGTTCTTC. Its translation is CASSAPTGDEQFF.